The 6 T cell receptor beta chains below come from one sample, sequenced in a study of response to subunit inactivated influenza vaccine. From the RT-PCR reads, TCRdb called clonotypes with MiXCR, one entry per CDR3 protein. Of about 650,000 distinct CDR3 sequences in the sample, 14% are singletons; the top ten hold 6.5% to 8%. The source was PBMCs from blood, collected 14 to 15 days before vaccination. These receptors came from a man aged 50 to 60 who received an inactivated influenza vaccine.

This clonotype was picked up a small number of times. For the CDR3, the DNA is TGCAGCGTTGAAGGGGCCCACGGGACAGGGGTCGGTACGCAGTATTTT. This sequence encodes CSVEGAHGTGVGTQYF. The gene calls are TRBV29-1 and TRBJ2-3; 10 nucleotides match TRBD1. Losses at the gene ends were 1 base for V and 8 bases for J; bases not matched to a gene: 12. The CDR3 runs 16 residues. Germline V lookup: CDR1 SQVTM, CDR2 ANQGSEA.

This clonotype was counted between two and nine times. V and J are TRBV5-1 and TRBJ2-3, with TRBD2 matching over 8 bases. This CDR3 comprises 15 residues. The V segment lost 0 bases and the J segment 6 bases; nucleotides outside the gene matches: 6. In germline, CDR1 is SGHRS, CDR2 YFSETQ. For the CDR3, the DNA is TGCGCCAGCAGCTTGGGAAATAGCGGGGCGGATACGCAGTATTTT. This codes for CASSLGNSGADTQYF.

The rearrangement uses TRBV20-1 and TRBJ2-1, with a possible D match to TRBD2 (7 bases). CDR1 DFQATT and CDR2 SNEGSKA come from the germline V gene (reference sequence). CDR3 length: 15 residues. The CDR3 spells CTSQGGLSIVDEQFF. In DNA form, the CDR3 reads TGCACCTCCCAAGGGGGACTATCCATCGTCGATGAGCAGTTCTTC.

The chain uses TRBV20-1 and TRBJ1-1; D is ambiguous. The CDR3 covers 13 residues. Germline V gene lookup returns CDR1 DFQATT and CDR2 SNEGSKA (reference sequence). Trimming removed 4 bases from V and 0 bases from J, with 9 bases in between. The CDR3 nucleotides are TGCAGTGCTATGTGGCAGTTGAACACTGAAGCTTTCTTT. Translating gives CSAMWQLNTEAFF.

This clonotype was recorded many times. DNA of the CDR3: TGTGCCACCTGCGTGAATCAGCCTTATAATTCACCCCTCCACTTT. Translation: CATCVNQPYNSPLHF. V usage is TRBV6-1 and J usage is TRBJ1-6; no clear D gene. The CDR3 covers 15 residues. Trimming stripped 10 bases from V and 4 bases from J, with 17 bases between. Germline V gives CDR1 MNHNS, CDR2 SASEGT.

The genes are TRBV20-1 and TRBJ2-3; D is possibly TRBD1 (6 bases). Trimming shortened V by 1 base and J by 7 bases, and 15 bases separated the two germline ends. The CDR3 loop spans 14 amino acids. CDR1 DFQATT and CDR2 SNEGSKA come from the germline V gene (reference sequence). The CDR3 protein is CSARGGFGQNTQYF. In DNA form, the CDR3 reads TGCAGTGCTAGAGGGGGTTTCGGACAGAATACGCAGTATTTT.